The 27 T cell receptor beta chains below were found in one sample sequenced in a study of T cell repertoires in cytomegalovirus infection. Using its own MiXCR run on the reads, TCRdb lists one record per CDR3 protein. This table has about 150,000 distinct CDR3 sequences, about 25% appearing once. The specimen was PBMCs. Receptors were obtained from a human donor in good health (CMV status not recorded). Some clones in this sample may be carry-over from other donors' samples.

This chain joins TRBV6-4 and TRBJ2-1, with TRBD1 as a possible D gene (5 bases). The CDR3 has 12 amino acids. Trimming stripped 2 bases from V and 11 bases from J, with 10 bases between. Per the germline V gene, CDR1 is MRHNA and CDR2 is SNTAGT. The DNA of the CDR3 is TGTGCCAGCAGTGACCTAACAGGTCAGCAGTTCTTC. Its protein product is CASSDLTGQQFF.

This clonotype came up many times. The chain has TRBV7-2 and TRBJ2-1, with 7 bases aligning to TRBD2. The J segment lost 9 bases and the V segment lost 3 bases, leaving 8 bases of the junction unmatched. The CDR3 is 14 amino acids. Looked up from germline, CDR1 is SGHTA and CDR2 is FQGNSA. Here the CDR3 DNA reads TGTGCCAGCAGCTTGAGGGACCGCGGGAGTGAGCAGTTCTTC. It translates to CASSLRDRGSEQFF.

This clonotype occurred many times. The chain uses TRBV11-1 and TRBJ2-1; perhaps D is TRBD1 or TRBD2 (5 bases each). Per germline, CDR1 SGHAT and CDR2 FQDESV (reference sequence). CDR3 length equals 13 residues. Trimming left V 5 bases short and J 7 bases short, with 12 bases between. This CDR3 is CASSPGTANEQFF. In DNA form, the CDR3 reads TGTGCCAGCAGCCCTGGGACGGCTAATGAGCAGTTCTTC.

The V gene is TRBV5-1, the J gene TRBJ2-3, with TRBD2 identical over 7 bases. Unmatched junction bases numbered 7, after V lost 3 bases and J lost 3 bases. Germline-derived CDR1 and CDR2 are SGHRS and YFSETQ. This CDR3 spans 15 amino acids. The CDR3 loop is CASSSRPSGTDTQYF. The CDR3 DNA sequence: TGCGCCAGCAGCTCAAGGCCTAGCGGAACAGATACGCAGTATTTT.

The chain uses TRBV7-9 and TRBJ2-3, with TRBD1 identical over 8 bases. The germline V gene encodes CDR1 SEHNR and CDR2 FQNEAQ (reference sequence). The length of the CDR3 is 12 residues. V lost 9 bases to trimming and J lost 5 bases; unmatched junction nucleotides: 4. As DNA, the CDR3 is TGTGCCAGAGAACAGGGGGGAGATACGCAGTATTTT. Translated, it gives CAREQGGDTQYF.

The chain has TRBV5-6 and TRBJ2-2; D unclear. V lost 6 bases and J lost 5, with 14 bases in between. This CDR3 is 14 amino acids long. Germline V gene data show CDR1 as SGHDT and CDR2 as YYEEEE. The CDR3 spells CASNKLDWTGELFF. CDR3 in DNA: TGTGCCAGCAACAAACTCGATTGGACCGGGGAGCTGTTTTTT.

In its sample, this clonotype was seen a few times. This sequence joins TRBV5-1 and TRBJ2-3; no clear D gene. The CDR3 consists of 13 residues. The ends were cut back, 0 bases at V and 4 bases at J, with 6 bases in the middle. Germline V gene data show CDR1 as SGHRS and CDR2 as YFSETQ. The CDR3 sequence: CASSLVSSDTQYF. CDR3 bases: TGCGCCAGCAGCTTGGTCTCCTCAGATACGCAGTATTTT.

As concerns this clonotype: A much larger clone differs by one base, so this may be a read error. The gene calls are TRBV7-3 and TRBJ2-2; tentatively, D is TRBD1 or TRBD2 (5 bases each). CDR1 is SGHTA and CDR2 is FQGTGA in the germline V gene. The CDR3 extends over 19 amino acids. The CDR3 nucleotides read TGTGCCAGCAGCTTAACTGGGGCGGCCTTAAAGTCTTCCACCGGGGTGCTGTTTTTT. Its translation: CASSLTGAALKSSTGVLFF.

This clonotype occurred a few times. V is TRBV7-6 and J is TRBJ2-1, with D unresolved. Between the trimmed V and J ends, which lost 3 bases and 7 bases, there was a span of 7 bases. The CDR3 totals 12 residues. Germline lookup yields CDR1 SGHVS and CDR2 FNYEAQ. The DNA for the CDR3 is TGTGCCAGCAGCTTTCGGTGGAATGAGCAGTTCTTC. Residues: CASSFRWNEQFF.

The chain couples TRBV3-1 to TRBJ2-6; no definite D call. The CDR3 is made up of 14 amino acids. V was shortened by 4 bases and J by 1 base, with 5 bases between the two germline ends. From germline, CDR1 is LGHDT and CDR2 YNNKEL (reference sequence). In nucleotides, the CDR3 is TGTGCCAGCAGCCCGCAATCTGGGGCCAACGTCCTGACTTTC. Its protein is CASSPQSGANVLTF.

V usage is TRBV6-5 and J usage is TRBJ1-3, with 7 positions matching TRBD1. V trimming: 0 bases; J trimming: 4 bases; junction bases outside the gene matches: 3. The length of the CDR3 is 15 residues. The germline V gene encodes CDR1 MNHEY and CDR2 SVGAGI. The CDR3 sequence is CASSYSTGTGNTIYF. The CDR3 nucleotides read TGTGCCAGCAGTTACTCGACAGGGACCGGAAACACCATATATTTT.

In its sample, this clonotype was seen many times. The J gene is TRBJ2-3, the V gene TRBV5-5; TRBD2 matches at 11 bases. Trimming at V came to 0 bases and at J to 6 bases, leaving 9 bases not matched to a gene. The germline V gene encodes CDR1 SGHKS and CDR2 YYEKEE (reference sequence). CDR3 size: 17 residues. CDR3 in amino acids: CASSLDPTSGVSDTQYF. The DNA of the CDR3 is TGTGCCAGCAGCTTGGACCCGACTAGCGGGGTGTCTGATACGCAGTATTTT.

There are a few counts of this clonotype. The chain couples TRBV12-3 or TRBV12-4 to TRBJ2-2, with TRBD1 identical over 8 bases. The CDR3 consists of 14 residues. The V gene end was trimmed by 7 bases and the J gene end by 7 bases; junction bases not matched to a gene: 8. The CDR3 spells CASILDRVGGELFF. CDR3 in DNA: TGTGCCAGCATCTTGGACAGGGTGGGCGGGGAGCTGTTTTTT.

This sequence joins TRBV6-1 and TRBJ2-7, with D tentatively TRBD2 (6 bases). From germline, CDR1 is MNHNS and CDR2 SASEGT. V was clipped by 6 bases and J by 3 bases, with 15 bases between them. The CDR3 covers 14 residues. The CDR3 region has the DNA TGTGCCAGCAGCACCGGGCGGGGCGTCTACGAGCAGTACTTC. This codes for CASSTGRGVYEQYF.

V usage is TRBV14 and J usage is TRBJ2-1; 10 bases match TRBD2. The CDR3 runs to 15 residues. Trimming removed 9 bases from V and 7 bases from J; junction bases left unmatched: 12. CDR1 and CDR2 (germline): SGHDN, FVKESK. The CDR3 sequence is CASALKAGGGNEQFF. The CDR3 DNA is TGTGCCAGTGCCTTAAAAGCGGGAGGGGGAAATGAGCAGTTCTTC.

The rearrangement joins TRBV5-6 to TRBJ2-7; D is undetermined. The germline V and J ends were trimmed by 3 bases and 0 bases, with 13 bases remaining between them. This CDR3 comprises 15 residues. Per the germline V gene, CDR1 is SGHDT and CDR2 is YYEEEE. The chain's CDR3 is CASSSVLLSSYEQYF. Here the CDR3 DNA reads TGTGCCAGCAGCTCGGTCCTTCTGAGCTCCTACGAGCAGTACTTC.

The table lists this clonotype with a few counts. The chain employs TRBV11-2 and TRBJ1-1, with no clear D. There are 14 residues in the CDR3. Trimming stripped 5 bases from V and 1 base from J, with 11 bases between. CDR1 SGHAT and CDR2 FQNNGV come from the germline V gene. The CDR3 DNA follows: TGTGCCAGCAGCCCAGGACGGGAGAACACTGAAGCTTTCTTT. Translating it yields CASSPGRENTEAFF.

This sequence joins TRBV29-1 and TRBJ2-2, with a weak D call TRBD1 (6 bases). V lost 3 bases to trimming and J lost 0 bases, with 17 bases between them. The germline gives CDR1 SQVTM, CDR2 ANQGSEA. The CDR3 has 17 amino acids. The CDR3 DNA follows: TGCAGCGTTGAGCCTTACAGGGTGGGCGCGAACACCGGGGAGCTGTTTTTT. Its protein is CSVEPYRVGANTGELFF.

Ten or more counts support this clonotype. The gene calls are TRBV7-2 and TRBJ1-2; the match to TRBD1 covers 7 bases. The CDR3 spans 14 residues. Germline V gene data show CDR1 as SGHTA and CDR2 as FQGNSA. The J segment lost 4 bases and the V segment lost 5 bases, leaving 7 bases of the junction unmatched. The CDR3 reads CASSPGDSAYGYTF. The DNA for the CDR3 is TGTGCCAGCAGCCCGGGGGACAGTGCCTATGGCTACACCTTC. Filled out from reference TRBV7-2 and TRBJ1-2, the complete variable domain reads GAGVSQSPSNKVTEKGKDVELRCDPISGHTALYWYRQSLGQGLEFLIYFQGNSAPDKSGLPSDRFSAERTGGSVSTLTIQRTQQEDSAVYLCASSPGDSAYGYTFGSGTRLTVV.

The chain recombines TRBV4-1 with TRBJ1-5, with 10 bases identical to TRBD1. Unmatched junction bases numbered 3, after V lost 6 bases and J lost 1 base. Germline V CDR1 and CDR2: MGHRA, YSYEKL. The CDR3 covers 15 residues. The CDR3 sequence is CASRQDRGSNQPQHF. The CDR3 DNA sequence: TGCGCCAGCAGACAGGACAGGGGGAGCAATCAGCCCCAGCATTTT.

This clonotype has a handful of counts. The chain joins TRBV5-4 to TRBJ2-7; D ambiguous. Between the trimmed V and J ends, which lost 4 bases and 7 bases, there was a span of 15 bases. Germline V gene data show CDR1 as SGHNT and CDR2 as YYREEE (reference sequence). The CDR3 has 13 residues. DNA for the CDR3: TGTGCCAGCAGCGTGGCGGAGACTCGGGAGCAGTACTTC. Encoded protein: CASSVAETREQYF.

This clonotype has a handful of counts. The chain carries TRBV9 and TRBJ2-7; D remains ambiguous. This CDR3 contains 13 residues. Trimming pared 3 bases from V and 6 bases from J, leaving 13 bases between. Per germline, CDR1 SGDLS and CDR2 YYNGEE. The CDR3 DNA is TGTGCCAGCAGCGGAGAACTATTTTCCGAGCAGTACTTC. Translating it yields CASSGELFSEQYF.

This sequence joins TRBV6-2 or TRBV6-3 and TRBJ2-1; 8 bases line up with TRBD2. Per the germline V gene, CDR1 is MNHEY and CDR2 is SVGEGT. The CDR3 has 15 residues. J was trimmed by 3 bases and V by 5 bases; bases with no gene match: 6. The CDR3 reads CASSPPGLGYNEQFF. The CDR3 DNA is TGTGCCAGCAGTCCCCCGGGACTAGGCTACAATGAGCAGTTCTTC.

V gene TRBV11-1 combines with J gene TRBJ2-5, with D uncertain. Per the germline V gene, CDR1 is SGHAT and CDR2 is FQDESV (reference sequence). Trimming shortened V by 2 bases and J by 4 bases, and 14 bases separated the two germline ends. The CDR3 runs to 15 residues. As DNA, the CDR3 is TGTGCCAGCAGCTTAATAGTGGAGTCTGGAGAGACCCAGTACTTC. Translation: CASSLIVESGETQYF. Supplemented by reference TRBV11-1 and TRBJ2-5, the full variable domain reads EAEVAQSPRYKITEKSQAVAFWCDPISGHATLYWYRQILGQGPELLVQFQDESVVDDSQLPKDRFSAERLKGVDSTLKIQPAELGDSAMYLCASSLIVESGETQYFGPGTRLLVL.

This clonotype has a handful of counts. The rearrangement uses TRBV7-2 and TRBJ2-3; TRBD2 matches 14 bases. With V trimmed by 5 bases and J by 6 bases, 4 bases remained unmatched. CDR1 is SGHTA, CDR2 FQGNSA, per germline. The CDR3 loop spans 15 amino acids. Written as DNA, the CDR3 is TGTGCCAGCAGCAAGGGACTAGCGGGGGTGGATACGCAGTATTTT. Translation: CASSKGLAGVDTQYF.

This chain uses TRBV6-5 with TRBJ1-4; TRBD1 aligns across 9 bases. Germline assignment: CDR1 MNHEY and CDR2 SVGAGI. The ends lost 5 bases at V and 7 bases at J; junction bases unmatched: 5. This CDR3 has 14 amino acids. CDR3 loop: CASSPLTGGEKLFF. CDR3 nucleotide sequence: TGTGCCAGCAGTCCGCTGACAGGGGGTGAAAAACTGTTTTTT.

This clonotype has more than one count but fewer than ten. The V gene is TRBV20-1, the J gene TRBJ2-1; perhaps D is TRBD1 or TRBD2 (5 bases each). CDR1 is DFQATT and CDR2 is SNEGSKA in the germline V gene (reference sequence). V was clipped by 6 bases and J by 1 base, with 19 bases between them. The CDR3 covers 16 residues. The CDR3: CSASGVGGESYNEQFF. The CDR3 DNA reads as TGCAGTGCATCCGGGGTTGGGGGAGAGTCCTACAATGAGCAGTTCTTC.